This T cell receptor (beta chain) was captured by sequencing in a study of neurological immune-mediated disorders. Study-wide findings and caveats: Repertoires from 18 of 34 multiple sclerosis patients grouped phylogenetically into a related-CDR3 cluster, suggesting a possible signature.

Germline V gene sequence: CDR1 SGHVS, CDR2 FNYEAQ. Unmatched junction bases numbered 4, after V lost 1 base and J lost 2 bases. This CDR3 spans 16 amino acids. The unsorted libraries had their origin in 2 million PBMCs stored at -80 C. 5'RACE employing 10-nucleotide random UMIs yielded the cDNA. Over 170 million TCR-beta sequences from 15-18 subjects came out of each sequencing run. TCRdb re-analysed the 5' RACE reads in MiXCR, keeping a single row per CDR3 protein. The sample shows around 94,000 distinct CDR3 sequences, around 3.4% of them seen only once. This clonotype was seen ten or more times. Its target is unknown.

The sequence derives from a woman under 30 with multiple sclerosis. Sequenced material: PBMCs. The chain is built from TRBV7-6 and TRBJ2-7, with 11 bases aligning to TRBD1. The DNA for the CDR3 is TGTGCCAGCAGCTTAGTAACGGGACAGGGGGCCTACGAGCAGTACTTC. Amino acids: CASSLVTGQGAYEQYF.